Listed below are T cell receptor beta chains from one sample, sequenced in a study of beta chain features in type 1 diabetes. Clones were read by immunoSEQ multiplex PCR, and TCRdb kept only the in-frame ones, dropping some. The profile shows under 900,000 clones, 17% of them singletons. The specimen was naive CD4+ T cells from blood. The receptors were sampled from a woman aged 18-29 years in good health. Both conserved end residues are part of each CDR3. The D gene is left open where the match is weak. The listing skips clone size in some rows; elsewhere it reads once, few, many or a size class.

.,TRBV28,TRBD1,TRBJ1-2,CASSQRQGIIGLYGYTF,TGTGCCAGCAGCCAAAGACAGGGAATTATAGGGCTGTATGGCTACACCTTC
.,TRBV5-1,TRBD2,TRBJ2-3,CASSIEPGRRRRGGSQDTQYF,TGCGCCAGCAGCATAGAACCGGGGCGGAGACGCCGTGGCGGGAGTCAAGATACGCAGTATTTT
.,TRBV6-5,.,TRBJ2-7,CASSYSIVGHYEQYF,TGTGCCAGCAGTTACTCGATCGTGGGCCACTACGAGCAGTACTTC
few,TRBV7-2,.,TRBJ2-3,CASTLSGEDTQYF,TGTGCCAGCACCCTTAGCGGCGAAGATACGCAGTATTTT
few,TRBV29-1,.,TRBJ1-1,CSVEGWGTEAFF,TGCAGCGTTGAAGGGTGGGGGACTGAAGCTTTCTTT
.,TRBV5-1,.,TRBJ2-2,CASSFRGNEGPNTGELFF,TGCGCCAGCAGCTTTCGTGGCAACGAGGGACCCAACACCGGGGAGCTGTTTTTT
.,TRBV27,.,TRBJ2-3,CASMRQASTDTQYF,TGTGCCAGCATGAGGCAAGCTAGCACAGATACGCAGTATTTT
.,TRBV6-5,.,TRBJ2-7,CASSYSIHNSYEQYF,TGTGCCAGCAGTTACTCGATCCACAACTCCTACGAGCAGTACTTC
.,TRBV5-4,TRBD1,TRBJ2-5,CASSLGDRGETQYF,TGTGCCAGCAGCTTGGGGGACAGGGGAGAGACCCAGTACTTC
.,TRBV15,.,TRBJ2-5,CATSKEQGPYQETQYF,TGTGCCACCAGCAAAGAACAGGGTCCGTATCAAGAGACCCAGTACTTC
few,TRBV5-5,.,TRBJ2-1,CASSLNMGSYNEQFF,TGTGCCAGCAGCTTGAACATGGGCTCCTACAATGAGCAGTTCTTC
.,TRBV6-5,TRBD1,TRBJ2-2,CASSGGTGGTGELFF,TGTGCCAGCAGTGGGGGGACAGGGGGCACCGGGGAGCTGTTTTTT
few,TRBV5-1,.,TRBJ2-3,CASSFNDRDTQYF,TGCGCCAGCAGCTTTAATGATCGGGATACGCAGTATTTT
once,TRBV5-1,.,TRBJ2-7,CASSLGFSYEQYF,TGCGCCAGCAGCTTAGGCTTTTCCTACGAGCAGTACTTC
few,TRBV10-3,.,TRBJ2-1,CAISEIGRQYNEQFF,TGTGCCATCAGCGAAATTGGGAGGCAATACAATGAGCAGTTCTTC
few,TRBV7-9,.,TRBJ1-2,CASSPTGKGYTF,TGTGCCAGCAGCCCGACAGGAAAGGGCTACACCTTC
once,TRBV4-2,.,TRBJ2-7,CASSQGGREFNEQYF,TGTGCCAGCAGCCAAGGGGGGCGGGAGTTCAACGAGCAGTACTTC
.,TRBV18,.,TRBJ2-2,CASSPLSSAGELFF,TGTGCCAGCTCACCACTTTCGAGCGCCGGGGAGCTGTTTTTT
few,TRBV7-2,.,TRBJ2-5,CASSRGSSSVKTQYF,TGTGCCAGCAGCCGCGGTTCCAGTTCCGTAAAGACCCAGTACTTC
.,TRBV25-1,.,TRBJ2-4,CASSEGGMTKNIQYF,TGTGCCAGCAGCGAGGGTGGGATGACCAAAAACATTCAGTACTTC
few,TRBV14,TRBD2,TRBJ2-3,CASSQAVGTSGSTDTQYF,TGTGCCAGCAGCCAAGCGGTGGGGACTAGCGGAAGCACAGATACGCAGTATTTT
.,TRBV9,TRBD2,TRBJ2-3,CASSVSGSAADTQYF,TGTGCCAGCAGCGTCAGCGGGAGCGCGGCAGATACGCAGTATTTT
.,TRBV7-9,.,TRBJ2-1,CASSLGRSAQFF,TGTGCCAGCAGTCTGGGGCGGAGTGCGCAGTTCTTC
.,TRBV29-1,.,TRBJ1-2,CTVGARGGYTF,TGCACCGTGGGGGCTAGAGGTGGCTACACCTTC
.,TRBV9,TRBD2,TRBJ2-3,CASSETSGNGGTDTQYF,TGTGCCAGCAGCGAAACTAGCGGGAACGGCGGCACAGATACGCAGTATTTT
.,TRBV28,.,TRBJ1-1,CASSSYRRNTEAFF,TGTGCCAGCAGTTCCTACAGGAGAAACACTGAAGCTTTCTTT
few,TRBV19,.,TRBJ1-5,CASSIEGGKQPQHF,TGTGCCAGTAGTATTGAGGGTGGGAAGCAGCCCCAGCATTTT
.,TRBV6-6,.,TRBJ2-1,CASIGQTYNEQFF,TGTGCCAGCATTGGGCAGACGTACAATGAGCAGTTCTTC
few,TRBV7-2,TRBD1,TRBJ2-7,CASSFEGQGAVAYF,TGTGCCAGCAGCTTCGAGGGACAGGGGGCGGTGGCGTACTTC
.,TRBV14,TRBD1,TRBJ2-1,CASSQNPGQGARVQFF,TGTGCCAGCAGCCAAAACCCGGGACAGGGGGCTAGAGTTCAGTTCTTC
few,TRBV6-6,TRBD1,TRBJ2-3,CASSYWGTVTDTQYF,TGTGCCAGCAGTTACTGGGGGACAGTTACGGATACGCAGTATTTT
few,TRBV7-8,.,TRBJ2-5,CASSPSETQYF,TGTGCCAGCAGCCCCTCAGAGACCCAGTACTTC
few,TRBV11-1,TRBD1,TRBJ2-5,CASSKGTGNQETQYF,TGTGCCAGCAGCAAAGGGACAGGGAACCAAGAGACCCAGTACTTC
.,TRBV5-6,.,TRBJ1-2,CASSRPNYGYTF,TGTGCCAGCAGTCGCCCTAACTATGGCTACACCTTC
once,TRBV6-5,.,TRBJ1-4,CASSYSPAVNEKLFF,TGTGCCAGCAGTTACTCTCCCGCGGTAAATGAAAAACTGTTTTTT
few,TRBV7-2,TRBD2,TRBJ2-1,CASSFQAGEANEQFF,TGTGCCAGCAGCTTCCAAGCGGGAGAGGCAAATGAGCAGTTCTTC
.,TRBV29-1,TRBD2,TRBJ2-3,CSVGRTSGTDTQYF,TGCAGCGTGGGGCGGACTAGTGGGACAGATACGCAGTATTTT
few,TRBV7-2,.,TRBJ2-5,CASSSPTRGLETQYF,TGTGCCAGCAGCTCCCCGACTCGGGGACTTGAGACCCAGTACTTC
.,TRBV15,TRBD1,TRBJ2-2,CATSRDRDRVNTGELFF,TGTGCCACCAGCAGAGACCGGGACAGGGTAAACACCGGGGAGCTGTTTTTT
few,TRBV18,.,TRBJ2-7,CASSPAPSATYEQYF,TGTGCCAGCTCACCCGCTCCTAGTGCAACCTACGAGCAGTACTTC
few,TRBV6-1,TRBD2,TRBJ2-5,CASSERTLGTTQETQYF,TGTGCCAGCAGTGAAAGGACCCTCGGGACTACCCAAGAGACCCAGTACTTC
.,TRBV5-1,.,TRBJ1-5,CASSLVPGMGQPQHF,TGCGCCAGCAGCTTGGTTCCCGGGATGGGTCAGCCCCAGCATTTT
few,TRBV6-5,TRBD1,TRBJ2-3,CASSQGTGPDTQYF,TGTGCCAGCAGCCAAGGGACAGGGCCAGATACGCAGTATTTT
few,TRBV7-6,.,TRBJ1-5,CASSLKGHQPQHF,TGTGCCAGCAGTTTAAAAGGGCATCAGCCCCAGCATTTT